This TCR beta chain was retrieved from a study of T-cell memory formation after mild COVID-19. Using its own MiXCR run on the 5' RACE reads, TCRdb lists one record per CDR3 protein. The sample consists of fewer than 250,000 distinct CDR3 sequences, around 20% of them appearing once. Study-level points and caveats: The finding that pre-infection memory included some responding clones suggested that cross-reactive memory joined. Contracting clones from day 15 to 85 showed balanced CD4/CD8; later expanders favored CD4+.

Points on this clonotype: Its antigen is still unknown.

The CDR3 is 14 residues long. Trimming removed 6 bases from V and 0 bases from J, with 12 bases in between. Germline lookup yields CDR1 MNHEY and CDR2 SVGAGI. Material: PBMCs or a T cell subset sorted from them (not recorded which). The receptor comes from an adult woman who had mild COVID-19 (a few samples of this study predate the infection). Cell type and time point are not known. The chain is built from TRBV6-5 and TRBJ2-7; tentatively, D is TRBD1 (6 bases). The CDR3 nucleotides read TGTGCCAGCAGGCCGGACAGCCACTCCTACGAGCAGTACTTC. It translates to CASRPDSHSYEQYF.